The 3 T cell receptor beta chains given below trace back to one sample, sequenced in a study of neurological immune-mediated disorders. A single record per CDR3 protein comes from TCRdb applying MiXCR to the 5' RACE reads. This table holds about 87,000 distinct CDR3 sequences, around 3.6% found once. The specimen was PBMCs. The receptors were gathered from a woman aged 45-60 years with multiple sclerosis.

In this sample, this clonotype turned up many times. The chain combines TRBV20-1 with TRBJ2-3; TRBD1 or TRBD2 may be the D gene (5 bases each). Germline values: CDR1 DFQATT, CDR2 SNEGSKA (reference sequence). This CDR3 contains 15 residues. The V and J ends lost 3 bases and 6 bases respectively, with 19 bases between them. The CDR3 loop is CSASGGAAEGDTQYF. CDR3 DNA: TGCAGTGCTAGTGGTGGGGCAGCAGAGGGCGATACGCAGTATTTT.

Details on this clonotype: Without the conserved terminal phenylalanine or tryptophan, this CDR3 likely stems from a read error. The chain uses TRBV6-5 and TRBJ2-3; 10 nucleotides match TRBD1. There are 14 residues in the CDR3. Germline assignment: CDR1 MNHEY and CDR2 SVGAGI. V was pared by 10 bases and J by 7 bases, with 11 bases of the junction left unmatched. CDR3 sequence (DNA): TGTGCCAACCATGGACAGGGGGGCTCGCATACGCAGTATATT. Translation: CANHGQGGSHTQYI.

Ten or more counts support this clonotype. The V call is TRBV7-9, the J call TRBJ2-1; a possible D gene is TRBD2 (6 bases). From germline, CDR1 is SEHNR and CDR2 FQNEAQ (reference sequence). This CDR3 region has 13 residues. The ends were cut back, 2 bases at V and 6 bases at J, with 8 bases in the middle. The chain's CDR3 is CASSLSGGNEQFF. CDR3 DNA: TGTGCCAGCAGCTTATCCGGGGGCAATGAGCAGTTCTTC.